This TCR beta chain was found in a study of CD8+CD57+ T cells in acquired aplastic anemia. To note about this clonotype: Antigen specificity is unknown.

Genomic DNA was employed as the template in profiling TCR beta VDJ and CDR3. Using its own MiXCR run on the reads, TCRdb lists one record per CDR3 protein. The table lists 75,000 to 80,000 distinct CDR3 sequences, around 70% of them singletons. Between the trimmed V and J ends, which lost 6 bases and 4 bases, there was a span of 13 bases. Germline V gene data show CDR1 as SQVTM and CDR2 as ANQGSEA. The CDR3 totals 12 residues. Sequenced patients had shown CD8+CD57+ cell expansion by flow cytometry. The enrolled patients all had severe acquired aplastic anemia. Patients had undergone no therapy by the time their blood was sampled. Study-level findings and limits: Significant differences in CD8+ Simpson's diversity were not observed between patients and controls.

V and J are TRBV29-1 and TRBJ2-7; weak D call: TRBD1 (6 bases). The sample taken for sequencing was sorted CD4+, CD8+, or CD8+CD57+ T cells (not recorded which) from PBMCs. The clonotype was recovered from a human donor with aplastic anemia. The CDR3 DNA reads as TGCAGCGTCGGGGACATTGGTTACGAGCAGTACTTC. Translating gives CSVGDIGYEQYF.